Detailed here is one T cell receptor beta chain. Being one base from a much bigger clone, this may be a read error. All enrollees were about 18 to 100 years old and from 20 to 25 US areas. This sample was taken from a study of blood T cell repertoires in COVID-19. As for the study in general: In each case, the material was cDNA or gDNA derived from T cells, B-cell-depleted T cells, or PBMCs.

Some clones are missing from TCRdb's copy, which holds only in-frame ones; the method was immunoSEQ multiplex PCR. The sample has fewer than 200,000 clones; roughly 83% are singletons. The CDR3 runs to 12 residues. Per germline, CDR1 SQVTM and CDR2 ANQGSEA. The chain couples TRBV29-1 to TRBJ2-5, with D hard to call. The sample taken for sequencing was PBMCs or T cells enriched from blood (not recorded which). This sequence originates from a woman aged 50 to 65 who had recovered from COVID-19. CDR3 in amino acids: CSVSESTETHYF. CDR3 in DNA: TGCAGCGTTTCCGAGTCCACGGAGACCCACTACTTC. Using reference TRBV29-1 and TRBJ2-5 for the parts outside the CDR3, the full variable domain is SAVISQKPSRDICQRGTSLTIQCQVDSQVTMMFWYRQQPGQSLTLIATANQGSEATYESGFVIDKFPISRPNLTFSTLTVSNMSPEDSSIYLCSVSESTETHYFGPGTRLLVL.